Below, 20 T cell receptor beta chains from the same sample are listed, as sequenced in a study of Ad26.COV2.S vaccination and SARS-CoV-2 variants. The treatment: over 15 received Ad26.COV2.S at low or high dose, single or two shots; several received placebo; per-sample allocation not given. On day 63 after the first injection, vaccine and placebo recipients gave samples. TCRdb keeps only in-frame clones here, not all; method: immunoSEQ multiplex PCR. The sample lists under 550,000 clones, 80% to 95% seen once, with 9% to 15% in the top ten. This material consisted of peripheral blood, taken in a trial of Ad26.COV2.S vaccine versus placebo. Source of these receptors: a person aged 18-60 years who received the Ad26.COV2.S COVID-19 vaccine or a placebo.

This chain uses TRBV6-5 with TRBJ2-2; D is unclear. The CDR3 has 14 amino acids. V lost 8 bases, J lost 1 base, and 11 bases lay in between. Germline loops: CDR1 MNHEY, CDR2 SVGAGI. CDR3 protein: CASFRDGNTGELFF. The CDR3, as DNA: TGTGCCAGCTTCAGAGACGGGAACACCGGGGAGCTGTTTTTT.

V is TRBV23-1 and J is TRBJ1-6; 10 bases line up with TRBD1. TRBV23-1 is designated an ORF whose function remains uncertain. V shed 0 bases and J 5 bases; nucleotides not matched to a gene: 4. The CDR3 is 17 residues long. The CDR3 coding sequence is TGCGCCAGCAGTCAATCGGACAGGGGGTTGAATAATTCACCCCTCCACTTT. Amino acids: CASSQSDRGLNNSPLHF.

The chain links TRBV2 to TRBJ1-2; D perhaps matches TRBD1 (5 bases). The CDR3 length is 15 residues. Trimming removed 6 bases at V and 1 base at J, with 15 bases between. Germline values: CDR1 SNHLY, CDR2 FYNNEI. The CDR3 region has the DNA TGTGCCAGCAGCAAAGGGGCAGCCGGTAACTATGGCTACACCTTC. Translation: CASSKGAAGNYGYTF.

This chain joins TRBV9 and TRBJ2-5, with 14 bases matching TRBD2. Trimming cost V 5 bases and J 4 bases; bases outside gene matches: 10. CDR1 is SGDLS, CDR2 YYNGEE, per germline. The CDR3 consists of 17 residues. DNA for the CDR3: TGTGCCAGCAGTGAGGGACTAGCGGGAGCGGGAGGAGAGACCCAGTACTTC. Protein sequence: CASSEGLAGAGGETQYF.

The chain has TRBV27 and TRBJ1-2; TRBD1 is a possible D gene (5 bases). Germline V gives CDR1 MNHEY, CDR2 SMNVEV (reference sequence). This CDR3 has 15 amino acids. Trimming removed 8 bases at V and 7 bases at J, with 23 bases between. Written as DNA, the CDR3 is TGTGCCAGCTCGTTCGTGGTTGGGGGGAAAGGTGGCTACACCTTC. Encoded protein: CASSFVVGGKGGYTF.

The rearrangement links TRBV29-1 to TRBJ1-4, with D maybe TRBD1 (6 bases). With 0 bases removed from V and 10 bases from J, the gap between germline ends came to 12 bases. CDR1 SQVTM and CDR2 ANQGSEA come from the germline V gene. The CDR3 totals 13 residues. CDR3 protein: CSVEEGARGKLFF. CDR3 bases: TGCAGCGTTGAAGAGGGGGCGCGTGGAAAACTGTTTTTT.

The chain employs TRBV19 and TRBJ2-1, with 14 bases identical to TRBD2. The CDR3 length is 16 residues. The junction had 6 bases not matched to a gene; V was cut back by 5 bases and J by 6 bases. From germline, CDR1 is LNHDA and CDR2 SQIVND (reference sequence). CDR3 protein: CASSPRLAGGPNEQFF. The CDR3 nucleotides are TGTGCCAGTAGTCCCAGACTAGCGGGAGGGCCCAATGAGCAGTTCTTC.

The genes are TRBV28 and TRBJ2-3; 7 bases line up with TRBD2. V trimming: 7 bases; J trimming: 4 bases; junction bases outside the gene matches: 5. This CDR3 region has 13 residues. In germline, CDR1 is MDHEN, CDR2 SYDVKM. Here the CDR3 reads CASIRLAADTQYF. CDR3 nucleotide sequence: TGTGCCAGCATCAGACTAGCCGCAGATACGCAGTATTTT.

J is TRBJ1-5 and V is TRBV6-5, with TRBD1 matching over 7 bases. The CDR3 length is 15 residues. The germline V gene has CDR1 MNHEY and CDR2 SVGAGI. V shed 5 bases and J 6 bases; nucleotides not matched to a gene: 10. The CDR3 loop reads CASSNPGGGSQPQHF. The CDR3 DNA follows: TGTGCCAGCAGTAATCCAGGGGGAGGGAGTCAGCCCCAGCATTTT.

This chain connects TRBV7-2 to TRBJ2-1; no clear D. Germline V gene lookup returns CDR1 SGHTA and CDR2 FQGNSA. Trimming shortened V by 5 bases and J by 3 bases, and 8 bases separated the two germline ends. CDR3 length: 13 residues. DNA for the CDR3: TGTGCCAGCAGCGCGCTGGACTACAATGAGCAGTTCTTC. This codes for CASSALDYNEQFF.

This chain joins TRBV27 and TRBJ2-1, with D possibly being TRBD1 or TRBD2 (5 bases each). Germline V gives CDR1 MNHEY, CDR2 SMNVEV (reference sequence). Trimming cost V 5 bases and J 14 bases, with 22 bases left between them. The CDR3 is 14 residues long. The chain's CDR3 is CASSPWEQGGREFF. For the CDR3, the DNA is TGTGCCAGCAGTCCATGGGAGCAGGGTGGCAGGGAGTTCTTC.

The chain links TRBV18 to TRBJ2-2; no reliable D call. The CDR3 has 17 residues. Trimming stripped 0 bases from V and 4 bases from J, with 15 bases between. The V gene's germline CDR1 is KGHSH and CDR2 LQKENI. The CDR3 loop reads CASSPPVSVASTGELFF. The CDR3 nucleotides read TGTGCCAGCTCACCACCGGTTTCAGTGGCGAGCACCGGGGAGCTGTTTTTT.

The chain recombines TRBV7-6 with TRBJ1-1; D remains ambiguous. Trimming took off 3 bases at V and 1 base at J, with 24 bases between the two ends. This CDR3 has 19 residues. Looked up from germline, CDR1 is SGHVS and CDR2 is FNYEAQ. CDR3 DNA: TGTGCCAGCAGCTTTGGAGTTGCGGGTCCCCTGGATCAGAACACTGAAGCTTTCTTT. It yields the protein CASSFGVAGPLDQNTEAFF. Full variable domain (remainder filled in from reference TRBV7-6 and TRBJ1-1): GAGVSQSPRYKVTKRGQDVALRCDPISGHVSLYWYRQALGQGPEFLTYFNYEAQQDKSGLPNDRFSAERPEGSISTLTIQRTEQRDSAMYRCASSFGVAGPLDQNTEAFFGQGTRLTVV.

This clone was seen once. V is TRBV28 and J is TRBJ2-3, with 9 positions matching TRBD1. The CDR3 has 14 residues. CDR1 is MDHEN, CDR2 SYDVKM, per germline. Trimming cost V 4 bases and J 5 bases; bases outside gene matches: 4. The CDR3 sequence is CASSSGTGRDTQYF. The CDR3 DNA follows: TGTGCCAGCAGTTCCGGGACAGGGAGAGATACGCAGTATTTT. Variable domain in full (rest from reference TRBV28 and TRBJ2-3): DVKVTQSSRYLVKRTGEKVFLECVQDMDHENMFWYRQDPGLGLRLIYFSYDVKMKEKGDIPEGYSVSREKKERFSLILESASTNQTSMYLCASSSGTGRDTQYFGPGTRLTVL.

This clone appeared a single time. V gene TRBV20-1 combines with J gene TRBJ2-1; D not certain. This CDR3 has 14 residues. V lost 3 bases, J lost 10 bases, and 19 bases lay in between. CDR1 is DFQATT and CDR2 is SNEGSKA in the germline V gene (reference sequence). The CDR3 is CSASWRQKKPEQFF. For the CDR3, the DNA is TGCAGTGCTAGTTGGCGGCAGAAGAAACCCGAGCAGTTCTTC.

The chain couples TRBV19 to TRBJ2-2, with D unclear. CDR3 length: 11 amino acids. Germline CDR1 reads LNHDA; CDR2 reads SQIVND (reference sequence). Trimming left V 8 bases short and J 5 bases short, with 6 bases between. The CDR3 region has the DNA TGTGCCAGTGGTTATACCGGGGAGCTGTTTTTT. Translated, it gives CASGYTGELFF.

This clone was detected a few times. The gene calls are TRBV7-9 and TRBJ1-5, with TRBD1 matching 8 bases. Trimming took 4 bases from V and 8 from J; bases not matched to a gene: 1. From germline, CDR1 is SEHNR and CDR2 FQNEAQ (reference sequence). This CDR3 is 12 amino acids long. CDR3 nucleotides: TGTGCCAGCAGCTCGGACAGGGAGCCCCAGCATTTT. Amino acids: CASSSDREPQHF.

The chain has TRBV7-9 and TRBJ1-5; 7 bases match TRBD1. Germline-derived CDR1 and CDR2 are SEHNR and FQNEAQ (reference sequence). The trim removed 1 base at V and 6 bases at J, leaving 9 bases unmatched. The CDR3 totals 16 residues. In DNA form, the CDR3 reads TGTGCCAGCAGCTTAGATACAGACAGGGAGGGTCAGCCCCAGCATTTT. Amino acids: CASSLDTDREGQPQHF.

This chain connects TRBV7-2 to TRBJ2-7, with D possibly being TRBD2 (6 bases). V lost 1 base and J lost 2, with 12 bases in between. From germline, CDR1 is SGHTA and CDR2 FQGNSA. There are 15 residues in the CDR3. The CDR3 is CASSLEAGSTYEQYF. The DNA of the CDR3 is TGTGCCAGCAGCTTAGAGGCGGGGTCTACCTACGAGCAGTACTTC. Combining the CDR3 with reference TRBV7-2 and TRBJ2-7 gives the whole variable domain GAGVSQSPSNKVTEKGKDVELRCDPISGHTALYWYRQSLGQGLEFLIYFQGNSAPDKSGLPSDRFSAERTGGSVSTLTIQRTQQEDSAVYLCASSLEAGSTYEQYFGPGTRLTVT.

The chain is built from TRBV7-2 and TRBJ2-1; 10 nucleotides match TRBD2. Trimming removed 5 bases from V and 3 bases from J; junction bases left unmatched: 7. Per the germline V gene, CDR1 is SGHTA and CDR2 is FQGNSA. The CDR3 totals 16 residues. The CDR3 DNA reads TGTGCCAGCAGCACCGATAGCGGGAGGAACTACAATGAGCAGTTCTTC. Translating it yields CASSTDSGRNYNEQFF.